These 22 T cell receptor beta chains were sequenced from one sample in a study of PD-1 blockade in classical Hodgkin lymphoma. The method was immunoSEQ multiplex PCR; TCRdb's version includes in-frame clones alone and lacks a portion of them. The repertoire holds 20,000 to 25,000 clones, with roughly 75% as singletons. Each patient's relapse followed autologous stem cell transplantation, and brentuximab vedotin exposure varied. This specimen consisted of peripheral blood mononuclear cells (PBMCs), obtained before the second cycle of nivolumab. These TCRs come from a human donor with classical Hodgkin lymphoma.

The chain's CDR3 is CASRESSYEQYF. CDR3 DNA: TGTGCCAGCAGGGAAAGCTCCTACGAGCAGTACTTC. This chain links TRBV6-6 with TRBJ2-7; no clear D gene. This CDR3 has 12 amino acids. Germline CDR1 is MNHNY and CDR2 is SVGAGI (reference sequence). Trimming stripped 6 bases from V and 0 bases from J, with 6 bases between.

This clone was observed a handful of times. The chain combines TRBV6-1 with TRBJ2-1; 9 bases align to TRBD2. Trimming removed 7 bases from V and 0 bases from J; junction bases left unmatched: 4. The CDR3 spans 15 residues. From germline, CDR1 is MNHNS and CDR2 SASEGT. CDR3 in DNA: TGTGCCAGCACCCTTAGCGGGAGCTCCTACAATGAGCAGTTCTTC. This codes for CASTLSGSSYNEQFF.

By frequency in the sample, this clone is medium-sized (0.01 to 0.1%). The chain is built from TRBV18 and TRBJ2-6; D perhaps matches TRBD2 (5 bases). Trimming stripped 3 bases from V and 1 base from J, with 7 bases between. This CDR3 is built from 15 residues. Germline V gives CDR1 KGHSH, CDR2 LQKENI. CDR3: CASSPGESGANVLTF. Written as DNA, the CDR3 is TGTGCCAGCTCACCTGGGGAGTCTGGGGCCAACGTCCTGACTTTC.

Only a few counts were recorded for this clone. This chain links TRBV6-5 with TRBJ2-2; 9 bases match TRBD1. The V gene's germline CDR1 is MNHEY and CDR2 SVGAGI. Trimming removed 6 bases from V and 6 bases from J; junction bases left unmatched: 5. This CDR3 comprises 14 residues. CDR3 sequence reads: CASSLQGAAGELFF. The CDR3 DNA reads as TGTGCCAGCAGCCTACAGGGGGCCGCCGGGGAGCTGTTTTTT.

V usage is TRBV9 and J usage is TRBJ2-1, with TRBD2 matching over 11 bases. The CDR3 has 16 residues. CDR1 is SGDLS and CDR2 is YYNGEE in the germline V gene. Germline trimming cut 4 bases from V and 2 bases from J; bases unmatched to any gene: 5. The CDR3 loop is CASSFIAGGPYNEQFF. In DNA form, the CDR3 reads TGTGCCAGCAGCTTCATAGCGGGAGGGCCCTACAATGAGCAGTTCTTC.

J is TRBJ2-3 and V is TRBV6-1; the match to TRBD1 covers 10 bases. Germline V gene data show CDR1 as MNHNS and CDR2 as SASEGT. J gave up 6 bases and V 5 bases, and 5 bases lay outside the gene matches. This CDR3 has 14 residues. CDR3 loop: CASSWTGGMDTQYF. CDR3 in DNA: TGTGCCAGCAGTTGGACAGGGGGGATGGATACGCAGTATTTT.

The V and J genes are TRBV30 and TRBJ1-5; a weak D match, TRBD1 (6 bases). The CDR3 has 16 amino acids. The V end lost 0 bases, the J end lost 3 bases, and 15 bases lay between the germline ends. Germline V gene data show CDR1 as GTSNPN and CDR2 as SVGIG (reference sequence). CDR3 protein: CAWSVRGRNLNQPQHF. In DNA, the CDR3 is TGTGCCTGGAGTGTACGGGGGCGGAACCTCAATCAGCCCCAGCATTTT.

The chain uses TRBV10-1 and TRBJ1-1; no clear D gene. The CDR3 consists of 15 residues. Trimming removed 6 bases at V and 5 bases at J, with 19 bases between. Germline V gives CDR1 WNHNN, CDR2 SYGVQD (reference sequence). The CDR3 DNA follows: TGCGCCAGCAGCTTCGGGATGAGGGATTGGACTGAAGCTTTCTTT. Its translation: CASSFGMRDWTEAFF.

The V call is TRBV19, the J call TRBJ2-1; tentatively, D is TRBD2 (6 bases). Germline CDR1 LNHDA, CDR2 SQIVND (reference sequence). The ends were cut back, 2 bases at V and 9 bases at J, with 20 bases in the middle. This CDR3 has 16 residues. The CDR3 DNA reads TGTGCCAGTAGTATACGAGGCAGCGGAGGGTACGGTGAGCAGTTCTTC. Protein sequence: CASSIRGSGGYGEQFF.

The chain recombines TRBV6-5 with TRBJ2-5; D may be TRBD2 (5 bases). The DNA end lines up better with TRBJ2-7; the J call may be wrong. The CDR3 sequence is 15 residues long. In germline, CDR1 is MNHEY, CDR2 SVGAGI. The CDR3 protein is CASSYSTLRAYEQYF. DNA of the CDR3: TGTGCCAGCAGTTACTCTACCTTGCGGGCCTACGAGCAGTACTTC.

The chain joins TRBV2 to TRBJ1-1; TRBD1 aligns across 8 bases. The CDR3 runs 14 residues. The trim removed 6 bases at V and 5 bases at J, leaving 8 bases unmatched. Germline CDR1 reads SNHLY; CDR2 reads FYNNEI. CDR3 sequence (DNA): TGTGCCAGCAGGACGACAGGGGTAGGGACTGAAGCTTTCTTT. Its protein product is CASRTTGVGTEAFF.

J is TRBJ2-7 and V is TRBV7-6, with TRBD1 matching over 8 bases. V lost 0 bases to trimming and J lost 4 bases; unmatched junction nucleotides: 5. Germline V CDR1 and CDR2: SGHVS, FNYEAQ. The CDR3 totals 15 residues. CDR3: CASSLAGTGYYEQYF. CDR3 in DNA: TGTGCCAGCAGCTTAGCCGGGACAGGATATTACGAGCAGTACTTC.

V and J are TRBV6-4 and TRBJ2-7; maybe TRBD2 (6 bases). Deletions cut 6 bases from V and 1 base from J, with 16 bases between. This CDR3 comprises 15 residues. The germline gives CDR1 MRHNA, CDR2 SNTAGT. CDR3 nucleotides: TGTGCCAGCAGGACCGGGACTTCCCTTTCCTACGAGCAGTACTTC. Translating it yields CASRTGTSLSYEQYF.

The genes are TRBV5-1 and TRBJ2-7; TRBD2 matches at 13 bases. Germline CDR1 and CDR2: SGHRS and YFSETQ. J lost 2 bases, V lost 4 bases, and 9 bases had no gene match. The CDR3 extends over 17 amino acids. The CDR3 DNA reads TGCGCCAGCAGCCACGGACTAGCGGGAGCCAAAACCTACGAGCAGTACTTC. Amino acid sequence: CASSHGLAGAKTYEQYF.

The chain recombines TRBV6-1 with TRBJ1-5; D is uncertain. This CDR3 is 13 amino acids long. Germline assignment: CDR1 MNHNS and CDR2 SASEGT. With 2 bases removed from V and 5 bases from J, the gap between germline ends came to 7 bases. The DNA for the CDR3 is TGTGCCAGCAGTGAAACACCCTATCAGCCCCAGCATTTT. Translation gives CASSETPYQPQHF.

This chain uses TRBV9 with TRBJ2-2; the D gene is possibly TRBD1 (6 bases). The CDR3 is made up of 15 amino acids. Germline CDR1 reads SGDLS; CDR2 reads YYNGEE. The V and J ends lost 0 bases and 1 base respectively, with 7 bases between them. CDR3 sequence (DNA): TGTGCCAGCAGCGTAGTGACAGGGAACACCGGGGAGCTGTTTTTT. Translating it yields CASSVVTGNTGELFF.

J is TRBJ1-1 and V is TRBV6-6; D unclear. Germline V lookup: CDR1 MNHNY, CDR2 SVGAGI (reference sequence). V was pared by 6 bases and J by 5 bases, with 16 bases between. This CDR3 has 14 residues. The CDR3 DNA reads as TGTGCCAGCAGCCGGGCCCTCGGTAGAACTGAAGCTTTCTTT. Its translation: CASSRALGRTEAFF.

This clone came up once. V is TRBV27 and J is TRBJ2-1; 9 bases match TRBD2. CDR3 length: 18 residues. Germline CDR1 MNHEY, CDR2 SMNVEV (reference sequence). V gave up 3 bases and J gave up 4 bases; unmatched junction bases: 13. CDR3 in DNA: TGTGCCAGCAGTTTCGGCGGACTAGCGAGCGGGAAATACAATGAGCAGTTCTTC. This codes for CASSFGGLASGKYNEQFF.

V and J are TRBV27 and TRBJ2-1; D uncertain. Looked up from germline, CDR1 is MNHEY and CDR2 is SMNVEV (reference sequence). V gave up 5 bases and J gave up 6 bases, with 11 bases separating them. CDR3 length: 13 amino acids. The CDR3 bases are TGTGCCAGCAGTCGCCCCTCCACCAATGAGCAGTTCTTC. Its protein product is CASSRPSTNEQFF.

The chain recombines TRBV5-1 with TRBJ2-7; TRBD1 is a possible D gene (6 bases). This CDR3 region has 14 residues. Germline V gene sequence: CDR1 SGHRS, CDR2 YFSETQ. Trimming stripped 4 bases from V and 1 base from J, with 12 bases between. This chain's CDR3 is CASSERQVSYEQYF. The DNA for the CDR3 is TGCGCCAGCAGCGAAAGACAGGTGTCCTACGAGCAGTACTTC.

The table lists this clone with a few counts. In DNA, the CDR3 is TGTGCCAGCAGTTTAAAAGCGGACGGGACCTACGAGCAGTACTTC. Its translation is CASSLKADGTYEQYF. The chain uses TRBV28 and TRBJ2-7, with a tentative D call TRBD2 (5 bases). Trimming took off 2 bases at V and 2 bases at J, with 13 bases between the two ends. CDR3 length: 15 residues. Germline V gene sequence: CDR1 MDHEN, CDR2 SYDVKM.

This sequence joins TRBV4-1 and TRBJ2-7; D tentatively fits TRBD1 or TRBD2 (6 bases each). Trimming took off 0 bases at V and 2 bases at J, with 20 bases between the two ends. This CDR3 region has 18 residues. In germline, CDR1 is MGHRA, CDR2 YSYEKL. The CDR3 loop is CASSQEGPRGSGTYEQYF. CDR3 nucleotide sequence: TGCGCCAGCAGCCAAGAAGGACCCAGGGGTAGCGGAACCTACGAGCAGTACTTC.